These T cell receptor beta chains were read from a single sample in a study of blood T cell repertoires in COVID-19. The table came from immunoSEQ multiplex PCR; TCRdb's copy has only in-frame clones and leaves some out. The sample has about 230,000 clones, approximately 80% seen once; the top ten hold about 27%. Material: peripheral blood. Every receptor here comes from a man aged 40-50 years with acute or convalescent COVID-19. Each CDR3 is given with its conserved first and last residue. A D gene is named only where the DNA matches it firmly. The listing skips clone size in some rows; elsewhere it reads once, few, many or a size class.

cdr3_length,v_call,d_call,j_call,clone_size,cdr3_nt,cdr3_aa
13,TRBV5-4,.,TRBJ1-2,.,TGTGCCAGCAGCACTGACGGGTCTTATGGCTACACCTTC,CASSTDGSYGYTF
13,TRBV14,TRBD2,TRBJ2-1,.,TGTGCCAGCAGCCAGTTCCGGGAGGGTGAGCAGTTCTTC,CASSQFREGEQFF
15,TRBV6-5,.,TRBJ1-4,.,TGTGCCAGCAGTTACTCGCCAGGGGTTGAGGAAAAACTGTTTTTT,CASSYSPGVEEKLFF
15,TRBV5-1,.,TRBJ2-3,.,TGCGCCAGCAGCCTCGGAGGGACTTCTGGAGATACGCAGTATTTT,CASSLGGTSGDTQYF
16,TRBV15,.,TRBJ2-1,.,TGTGCCACCAGCAGACTTTCCGACTTCATAAAGAATGAGCAGTTCTTC,CATSRLSDFIKNEQFF
14,TRBV3-1/TRBV3-2,TRBD1,TRBJ1-1,once,TGTGCCAGCAGCCAAAGTCAGGGGGGAAATGAAGCTTTCTTT,CASSQSQGGNEAFF
14,TRBV5-1,TRBD1,TRBJ1-5,.,TGCGCCAGCAGCCCACAGGGGTCAGGGCAGCCCCAGCATTTT,CASSPQGSGQPQHF
15,TRBV7-9,TRBD2,TRBJ2-1,.,TGTGCCAGCAGCTCATCGGGACTAGCGGGAGGCTGGCAGTTCTTC,CASSSSGLAGGWQFF
14,TRBV7-9,.,TRBJ1-4,.,TGTGCCAGCAGCTTAGCAGGGGGAGTTGAAAAACTGTTTTTT,CASSLAGGVEKLFF
14,TRBV15,.,TRBJ1-1,.,TGTGCCACCAGCAAAAGATTTGGGGGGTCTGAAGCTTTCTTT,CATSKRFGGSEAFF
13,TRBV3-1/TRBV3-2,.,TRBJ1-1,.,TGTGCCAGCAGCCAAGGGAGGAACACTGAAGCTTTCTTT,CASSQGRNTEAFF
14,TRBV9,TRBD2,TRBJ2-3,once,TGTGCCAGCAACAGACTAGCCCTCACAGATACGCAGTATTTT,CASNRLALTDTQYF
14,TRBV5-4,.,TRBJ1-2,.,TGTGCCAGCAGCTTGGCAGAAGCTAACTATGGCTACACCTTC,CASSLAEANYGYTF
14,TRBV5-1,.,TRBJ1-4,.,TGCGCCAGCAGCTCTCGCAGGGTGAACGAAAAACTGTTTTTT,CASSSRRVNEKLFF
19,TRBV9,TRBD2,TRBJ2-1,once,TGTGCCAGCAGCGTATCTGTGTTAGCGGGAGGTAGCTCCTACAATGAGCAGTTCTTC,CASSVSVLAGGSSYNEQFF
13,TRBV18,TRBD1,TRBJ2-7,.,TGTGCCAGCTCACTAGCCAGGGACAGCGAGCAGTACTTC,CASSLARDSEQYF
14,TRBV4-1,.,TRBJ1-4,.,TGCGCCAGCAGCCAATCAGAGGCAGCACTAAAACTGTTTTTT,CASSQSEAALKLFF
15,TRBV25-1,TRBD1,TRBJ1-6,.,TGTGCCAGCAGCGACAGGGGGGAGGATAATTCACCCCTCCACTTT,CASSDRGEDNSPLHF
11,TRBV29-1,.,TRBJ2-7,.,TGCAGCGTTGAGAGAGGGCTCGAGCAGTACTTC,CSVERGLEQYF
15,TRBV7-2,.,TRBJ2-2,few,TGTGCCAGCAGCTTAGTACCAGGGTCCGGCGGGGAGCTGTTTTTT,CASSLVPGSGGELFF
15,TRBV5-1,.,TRBJ1-2,.,TGCGCCAGCAGCTTGGAGTCTAGGGGCAGCGTTTCCTACACCTTC,CASSLESRGSVSYTF
13,TRBV5-6,.,TRBJ2-5,once,TGTGCCAGCAGCTTGGGGCAGGTCCGGACCCAGTACTTC,CASSLGQVRTQYF
14,TRBV2,TRBD2,TRBJ2-5,.,TGTGCCAGCAGCTGGACTAGCGGGAGGGAGACCCAGTACTTC,CASSWTSGRETQYF
14,TRBV6-5,.,TRBJ1-3,.,TGTGCCACCCGAACAGGGATCGCTGGAAACACCATATATTTT,CATRTGIAGNTIYF
15,TRBV11-2,TRBD1,TRBJ2-7,.,TGTGCCAGCAGCTTAGGGGGGACAGGAAGATACGAGCAGTACTTC,CASSLGGTGRYEQYF
13,TRBV29-1,.,TRBJ2-3,.,TGCAGCGTGGCCAAAAGCGGTGCAGATACGCAGTATTTT,CSVAKSGADTQYF
16,TRBV7-9,TRBD1,TRBJ2-2,few,TGTGCCAGCAGCTGGACAGGGGCCACGAACACCGGGGAGCTGTTTTTT,CASSWTGATNTGELFF
15,TRBV7-3,.,TRBJ2-3,.,TGTGCCAGCAGCTTAAGGGGTAATCAGGGATTTACGCAGTATTTT,CASSLRGNQGFTQYF
15,TRBV4-1,.,TRBJ1-1,.,TGCGCCAGCAGCCAAGACTCATGGACAGCCACTGAAGCTTTCTTT,CASSQDSWTATEAFF
15,TRBV6-6,.,TRBJ2-2,.,TGTGCCAGCAGTTACTCGGGGCAACGCACCGGGGAGCTGTTTTTT,CASSYSGQRTGELFF